This is a list of T cell receptor beta chains from one sample in a study of shared clonotypes between healthy human individuals. The table came from immunoSEQ multiplex PCR; TCRdb's copy has only in-frame clones and leaves some out. Found here are nearly 1,000,000 clones, around three quarters of them singletons; the top ten hold over 1.3%. The sequencing sample was made of memory CD4+ T cells sorted from blood. These receptors originate from a man between 18 and 35 years old in good health. Both conserved end residues are part of each CDR3. The D gene is left open where the match is weak. Only some rows state a clone size, as once, few, many or a class for expanded clones.

j_call v_call d_call clone_size cdr3_aa cdr3_nt
TRBJ2-7 TRBV30 . . CAWSVRRDYEQYF TGTGCCTGGAGTGTACGCAGGGACTACGAGCAGTACTTC
TRBJ1-5 TRBV19 TRBD1 . CASSSPQGAGNQPQHF TGTGCCAGTAGTTCACCACAGGGGGCTGGGAATCAGCCCCAGCATTTT
TRBJ2-1 TRBV6-4 TRBD2 few CASSDKGGSNEQFF TGTGCCAGCAGTGATAAGGGCGGGAGCAATGAGCAGTTCTTC
TRBJ2-2 TRBV19 . . CASMKGPNTGELFF TGTGCCAGTATGAAGGGTCCGAACACCGGGGAGCTGTTTTTT
TRBJ2-5 TRBV30 . few CAWRDMGGARAETQYF TGTGCCTGGAGGGATATGGGGGGGGCAAGGGCAGAGACCCAGTACTTC
TRBJ1-5 TRBV2 . . CASNIGAGNQPQHF TGTGCCAGCAATATTGGGGCCGGCAATCAGCCCCAGCATTTT
TRBJ2-7 TRBV4-3 . . CASSQVVGSYEQYF TGCGCCAGCAGCCAGGTGGTCGGATCCTACGAGCAGTACTTC
TRBJ1-1 TRBV6-1 TRBD1 few CASANRGTEAFF TGTGCCAGCGCCAACAGGGGGACTGAAGCTTTCTTT
TRBJ1-1 TRBV9 TRBD1 . CASSVGPGGTEAFF TGTGCCAGCAGCGTAGGGCCAGGGGGCACTGAAGCTTTCTTT
TRBJ1-4 TRBV9 . . CASSPSQLDEKLFF TGTGCCAGCAGCCCGAGCCAACTGGATGAAAAACTGTTTTTT
TRBJ2-7 TRBV2 . . CASSFGGVAYEQYF TGTGCCAGCAGTTTTGGGGGAGTGGCCTACGAGCAGTACTTC
TRBJ2-7 TRBV7-9 . . CASSLEEDEQYF TGTGCCAGCAGCTTAGAGGAGGACGAGCAGTACTTC
TRBJ2-7 TRBV2 TRBD1 . CASSLGQVPSYEQYF TGTGCCAGCAGCCTCGGACAGGTTCCCTCCTACGAGCAGTACTTC
TRBJ2-1 TRBV5-4 TRBD2 . CASTDGTSGNNEQFF TGTGCCAGCACCGACGGGACTAGCGGGAACAATGAGCAGTTCTTC
TRBJ2-3 TRBV18 . . CASSNSYQSTDTQYF TGTGCCAGCTCAAACTCTTATCAGAGCACAGATACGCAGTATTTT
TRBJ1-1 TRBV6-1 . . CASAWKGVGTEAFF TGTGCCAGCGCCTGGAAGGGGGTAGGCACTGAAGCTTTCTTT
TRBJ2-2 TRBV10-3 . few CAISAGSANTGELFF TGTGCCATCAGTGCCGGGAGCGCGAACACCGGGGAGCTGTTTTTT
TRBJ2-3 TRBV10-3 . . CAIKSRAGTDTQYF TGTGCCATCAAGTCTCGGGCCGGCACAGATACGCAGTATTTT
TRBJ2-3 TRBV10-3 . . CAIHSGRADTQYF TGTGCCATCCACAGCGGCCGTGCAGATACGCAGTATTTT
TRBJ1-6 TRBV7-7 . few CASSLVEDSPLHF TGTGCTAGCAGCTTAGTAGAGGATTCACCCCTCCACTTT
TRBJ2-1 TRBV19 TRBD2 . CASSRPGLADNEQFF TGTGCCAGTAGTAGACCGGGACTAGCAGACAATGAGCAGTTCTTC
TRBJ1-1 TRBV5-4 TRBD1 . CASFEGARTEAFF TGTGCCAGCTTTGAGGGGGCAAGGACTGAAGCTTTCTTT
TRBJ1-1 TRBV5-1 . . CASSLGQGGNTEAFF TGCGCCAGCAGCTTGGGTCAGGGCGGTAACACTGAAGCTTTCTTT
TRBJ2-7 TRBV18 TRBD2 . CASSPSGLAGSEQYF TGTGCCAGCTCACCCTCCGGACTAGCGGGTTCCGAGCAGTACTTC
TRBJ2-1 TRBV7-9 . . CASSSTGRSYNEQFF TGTGCCAGCAGCTCCACAGGTCGCTCCTACAATGAGCAGTTCTTC
TRBJ1-1 TRBV6-5 . . CASSYMDRKAAFF TGTGCCAGCAGTTACATGGACAGAAAAGCAGCTTTCTTT
TRBJ2-7 TRBV27 TRBD1 . CASSSRTGSYEQYF TGTGCCAGCAGTTCCCGGACAGGCTCCTACGAGCAGTACTTC
TRBJ2-7 TRBV7-9 TRBD2 once CASSQKGGLAGGYEQYF TGTGCCAGCAGTCAAAAAGGGGGGCTAGCGGGAGGCTACGAGCAGTACTTC
TRBJ1-6 TRBV6-1 TRBD1 . CASRGQGDSPLHF TGTGCCAGCAGAGGACAGGGAGATTCACCCCTCCACTTT
TRBJ2-7 TRBV29-1 . . CSVAGNYEQYF TGCAGCGTTGCGGGGAACTACGAGCAGTACTTC
TRBJ1-1 TRBV10-2 TRBD1 . CASRSRTGYYSEAFF TGCGCCAGCAGGTCGAGGACAGGGTATTATTCTGAAGCTTTCTTT
TRBJ1-1 TRBV29-1 . few CSVRQVNTEAFF TGCAGCGTTAGACAGGTGAACACTGAAGCTTTCTTT
TRBJ2-7 TRBV5-4 TRBD2 few CASSLTGGYLAGRPYEQYF TGTGCCAGCAGCTTGACCGGTGGTTATCTAGCGGGCCGACCCTACGAGCAGTACTTC
TRBJ1-1 TRBV6-5 . . CASKLDSKTEAFF TGTGCCAGCAAACTAGACAGCAAGACTGAAGCTTTCTTT
TRBJ1-2 TRBV9 . . CASTPTGNYGYTF TGTGCCAGCACCCCTACAGGGAACTATGGCTACACCTTC
TRBJ1-1 TRBV19 . . CASSPRDIKAFF TGTGCCAGTAGCCCCCGGGACATCAAAGCTTTCTTT
TRBJ2-5 TRBV2 . . CASSWTETKETQYF TGTGCCAGCAGTTGGACAGAGACTAAGGAGACCCAGTACTTC
TRBJ2-2 TRBV25-1 . . CASSDRRGRAGELFF TGTGCCAGCAGCGATAGACGAGGTCGAGCCGGGGAGCTGTTTTTT
TRBJ2-7 TRBV7-2 TRBD2 . CASSFTGSTASGIYEQYF TGTGCCAGCAGCTTTACGGGGAGTACGGCTAGCGGGATCTACGAGCAGTACTTC
TRBJ1-1 TRBV30 . . CAWSDSLWDGEAFF TGTGCCTGGAGTGACTCCCTTTGGGACGGAGAAGCTTTCTTT
TRBJ2-3 TRBV7-8 TRBD1 . CASSPTGTGNTDTQYF TGTGCCAGCAGCCCCACTGGGACAGGGAACACAGATACGCAGTATTTT
TRBJ2-1 TRBV4-1 TRBD2 . CASSQVAGRGPSYNEQFF TGCGCCAGCAGCCAAGTAGCGGGGCGGGGGCCCTCCTACAATGAGCAGTTCTTC
TRBJ2-7 TRBV27 . . CASTPFGWESSYEQYF TGTGCCAGCACCCCCTTCGGATGGGAGAGCTCCTACGAGCAGTACTTC
TRBJ1-2 TRBV6-1 . many CASSEAGEYGYTF TGTGCCAGCAGTGAAGCTGGGGAATATGGCTACACCTTC
TRBJ2-2 TRBV19 . . CASSTKTLTGELFF TGTGCCAGTAGTACCAAAACACTTACCGGGGAGCTGTTTTTT
TRBJ2-1 TRBV21-1 . . CASSKETSGRINEQFF TGTGCCAGCAGCAAAGAGACTAGCGGGAGAATCAATGAGCAGTTCTTC
TRBJ2-3 TRBV5-1 TRBD2 . CASSTLTSGSPDTQYF TGCGCCAGCAGCACCTTGACTAGCGGGAGCCCAGATACGCAGTATTTT
TRBJ2-1 TRBV6-5 . . CASSYSGSREQFF TGTGCCAGCAGTTACTCCGGCTCCAGGGAGCAGTTCTTC